This record concerns one T cell receptor beta chain sequence. The specificity of this receptor is unknown. Base qualities are not recorded, but no much larger clone differs from it by a single base. The time point label on this specimen signifies: about 28 days (+/-7) after the second vaccine dose. AZD1222 recipients given second doses at about 4 weeks or at about 12 weeks were pooled, since spike-specific TCR depth and breadth were not found to differ between the two schedules. Vaccinee samples were obtained from the UK trials COV001 and COV002, which included a single-blind randomized controlled phase 2/3 trial of AZD1222 (ChAdOx1 nCoV-19) in healthy adults. Trial participant PBMC samples were collected at day 0 and day 28 after the second dose for TCRbeta chain sequencing. The data stem from a study of T cell responses to AZD1222 COVID-19 vaccine (dated by TCRdb to the early 2020s). With respect to the entire study: A total of about 250 trial participants underwent TCR sequencing, of whom about 200 had received two doses of AZD1222 and around 26 had received two doses of the MenACWY control vaccine. Enrollment into the trials was organized by age into subgroups of 18-55, 56-69 and 70-plus years, and those subgroups contained approximately 150, 30 and 60 TCR-sequenced participants, respectively. General study outcomes and caveats: Nearly half of unique spike-specific TCRs reportedly recognized epitopes outside regions mutated in the B.1.351 and B.1.1.7 variants. Because no day 14 peak-response samples were available, the repertoires could be characterized only after the peak T cell response. The 56-69-year group was small, and its depth increase did not reach significance, likely because of low power. Conclusions about previously exposed vaccinees are limited, since just six or seven AZD1222 recipients were seropositive for SARS-CoV-2 at baseline. After two AZD1222 doses, both the breadth and the depth of spike-specific TCRs were significantly higher than at day 0 and than in MenACWY recipients. Participants were mostly white British and included more females than males, and it was suggested by the authors that clonal diversity may have been underestimated. The whole spike protein was spanned by vaccine-associated CD4 TCRs, and dominant responses were seen in regions 160-218 and 743-854.

The CDR3 regions of human TCRbeta chains were subjected to immunosequencing. The study's processing was this. Repertoire TCRs were matched against a reference library of SARS-CoV-2-specific TCRs generated with the MIRA antigen-specificity platform. Breadth was defined as the fraction of unique TCRs that were SARS-CoV-2-associated, and depth was defined as the fraction of total T cells that were SARS-CoV-2-associated. Using the MIRA data, every spike-specific TCR was mapped to the spike region that the TCR reacted to and assigned to either a CD4 or a CD8 class. Log10-transformed breadth and depth values were compared by one-way ANOVA with Sidak's multiple comparisons tests. This immuneACCESS table, as held by TCRdb, lists in-frame sequences with V and J called but not all clones. Of the missing ones, under half trace to an unresolved V gene in checked studies; the others have no known cause. V and J calls and clone size are copied from that table; D and trimming were computed from the DNA. The sample table contains 180,000 or so clones; only one count was recorded for 92% of them. The top ten clonotypes cover 1.3% of the sample.

The source of this sequence is an adult who received the AZD1222 COVID-19 vaccine. Sample: peripheral blood, taken 28 days after the second AZD1222 dose.

In nucleotide form, the sequence is TGTGCCAGCAGCCAAGATTCAGGAAGCGGGCCCTACAATGAGCAGTTCTTC. The translation is CASSQDSGSGPYNEQFF. This chain joins TRBV4-2 to TRBJ2-1; the D gene is perhaps TRBD2, from 6 matching bases. V is cut by 0 bases and J by 2 bases, and the space between the germline ends is 14 bases. CDR1 and CDR2 are drawn from the germline V gene: LGHNA, YNFKEQ. Measured from the cysteine to the phenylalanine, the CDR3 is 17 residues long. Solely the CDR3 DNA is kept, with 51 bases framed from the first base.